This T cell receptor beta chain was obtained from a study of cytomegalovirus exposure and HLA in healthy donors. Donors sampled were nominally healthy, though unrecorded immune exposures were likely. PCR employed 60 Vbeta and 13 Jbeta primers. Measured with immunoSEQ multiplex PCR; TCRdb has only the in-frame clones, and not every one. The data hold 90,000 to 150,000 clones, with approximately 15% observed a single time. This clone has just a few counts. Its antigen is unknown. Findings and limits, study-wide: Among TCR beta chains of equal frequency, HLA-associated ones were more clonally expanded in a later analysis.

This TCR derives from a woman between 18 and 29 years old in good health and CMV-seronegative. Sequenced material: PBMCs.

CDR3 amino acids: CASSLSARGNEQFF. DNA for the CDR3: TGTGCCAGCAGTTTATCTGCTAGGGGAAATGAGCAGTTCTTC. The rearrangement joins TRBV27 to TRBJ2-1, with a tentative D call TRBD1 (5 bases). The V and J ends lost 0 bases and 7 bases respectively, with 10 bases between them. CDR3 length: 14 amino acids. Germline lookup yields CDR1 MNHEY and CDR2 SMNVEV (reference sequence).